This T cell receptor (beta chain) was profiled in a study of blood T cells in healthy people across ages. A second PCR, run for roughly 7 to 12 cycles, used a sample-barcoded 5' primer plus a J-beta primer mix. A tag from a template-switch adaptor with 12 random nucleotides marked each cDNA molecule. TCRdb redid the calling of the 5' RACE reads with MiXCR, one entry per CDR3 protein. Counted here are 800,000 to 950,000 distinct CDR3 sequences, about 48% occurring once; the ten biggest clones make up 13%. Healthy Caucasian individuals from Russia aged 6 to 90 served as donors. V dropped 5 bases and J dropped 2 bases, with 16 bases sitting between them. CDR3 length: 15 amino acids. Looked up from germline, CDR1 is SGHTA and CDR2 is FQGNSA.

V gene TRBV7-2 combines with J gene TRBJ2-7, with D possibly matching TRBD1 (6 bases). The clonotype comes from a man aged 25-40 years in good health. The sequenced material came from blood. The DNA of the CDR3 is TGTGCCAGCAGCCTCCCATTGGGGGCGGCCTACGAGCAGTACTTC. Residues: CASSLPLGAAYEQYF.